Included here is one TCR beta chain sequence, with context. The antigen is not known. A much larger clone sits a single nucleotide away, making a read error possible. The data are from a study of T cells after yellow fever vaccination. Study results and caveats: The presence of abundant clonotypes contaminating from the bulk population was possible in FACS-sorted repertoires. The booster saw the reappearance of most primary-vaccination clones (nearly 98% CD4, around 88% CD8).

TCRdb passed the 5' RACE reads through MiXCR, listing each CDR3 protein once. The sample carries more than 110,000 distinct CDR3 sequences, just over 6.5% recorded once. The CDR3 has 13 residues. The sequence derives from a man younger than 45 who received the YFV17D yellow fever vaccine. The chain is built from TRBV12-3 or TRBV12-4 and TRBJ2-2; D unresolved. This material consisted of CD4+ T cells sorted from PBMCs, taken 10 days after the yellow fever booster vaccination. The CDR3 bases are TGTGGCAGCAGCATACGTACTACCGGGGAGCTGTTTTTT. It specifies CGSSIRTTGELFF.